This T cell receptor (beta chain) was captured by sequencing in a study of PD-1 blockade in mismatch repair-deficient tumors listed by TCRdb under 2017. General notes on the study: The trial enrolled 65 to 100 consecutive patients with 12 to 13 mismatch repair-deficient cancer types between September 2013 and late 2016, all previously treated and progressing. Deep sequencing of TCR CDR3 regions was used to track tumor-associated T cell clones in peripheral blood of patients responding to PD-1 blockade.

To note about this clone: It lacks a known antigen. Per-base quality was not reported, and no clone a single base away is much larger than it.

Study-wide findings and limitations: Tumor-resident clones, often undetectable in blood before treatment, expanded rapidly after pembrolizumab and then contracted, generally before radiologic responses.

Library preparation employed the immunoSEQ multiplex PCR assay. What TCRdb holds here is the immuneACCESS table cut down to in-frame rearrangements. Part of the clones is not present; checked against another copy, under half of the missing clones reflect an unresolved V gene, and the others are unexplained. Here the sample has 80,000 to 130,000 clones; about 79% occur a single time. Around 6.6% of the sample is in the top ten clones. For each enrolled patient, mismatch repair deficiency was established using either polymerase chain reaction or immunohistochemistry. TCR sequencing was performed for a few patients who responded to pembrolizumab therapy. The phase II trial prospectively tested pembrolizumab PD-1 blockade in advanced mismatch repair-deficient cancers regardless of tissue of origin. Peripheral blood T cell samples were gathered serially, both before PD-1 blockade started and at multiple time points afterward. Blood sampling times were expressed in weeks after the first pembrolizumab dose.

The CDR3, cysteine through phenylalanine, is 15 amino acids long. The only DNA kept is the CDR3, 45 bases in frame from the first base. Per the germline V gene, MRHNA is the CDR1 and SNTAGT is the CDR2. V was cut back by 5 bases and J by 3 bases, leaving a gap of 14 bases between them. The specimen comprised peripheral blood, sampled roughly 36 weeks after starting pembrolizumab. The sequence was collected from an adult with mismatch repair-deficient cancer. In this chain, TRBV6-4 is recombined with TRBJ2-1; the D segment could be TRBD2, given 6 matching bases. The nucleotide sequence reads TGTGCCAGCAGTAAAGATACGACTAGCTACAATGAGCAGTTCTTC. This gives the protein CASSKDTTSYNEQFF.